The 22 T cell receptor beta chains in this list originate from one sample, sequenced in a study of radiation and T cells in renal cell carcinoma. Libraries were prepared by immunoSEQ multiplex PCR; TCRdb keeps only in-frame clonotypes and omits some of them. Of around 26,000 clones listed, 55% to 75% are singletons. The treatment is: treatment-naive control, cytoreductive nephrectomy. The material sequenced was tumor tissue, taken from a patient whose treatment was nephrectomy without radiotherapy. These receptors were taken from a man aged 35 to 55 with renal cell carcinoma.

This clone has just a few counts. Here the CDR3 reads CASSSTGGFNTEAFF. The CDR3 nucleotides are TGTGCCAGCAGTAGTACAGGGGGTTTTAATACTGAAGCTTTCTTT. The chain has TRBV27 and TRBJ1-1; 8 nucleotides align to TRBD1. Trimming at V came to 5 bases and at J to 5 bases, leaving 10 bases not matched to a gene. CDR3 length: 15 amino acids. Germline V gene sequence: CDR1 MNHEY, CDR2 SMNVEV (reference sequence).

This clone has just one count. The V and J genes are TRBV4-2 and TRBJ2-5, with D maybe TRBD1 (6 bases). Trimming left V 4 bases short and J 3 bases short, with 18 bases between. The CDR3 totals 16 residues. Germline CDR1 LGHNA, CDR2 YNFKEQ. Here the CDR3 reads CASSRSSRGSEETQYF. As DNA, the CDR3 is TGTGCCAGCAGCCGAAGTTCCAGGGGTTCGGAAGAGACCCAGTACTTC.

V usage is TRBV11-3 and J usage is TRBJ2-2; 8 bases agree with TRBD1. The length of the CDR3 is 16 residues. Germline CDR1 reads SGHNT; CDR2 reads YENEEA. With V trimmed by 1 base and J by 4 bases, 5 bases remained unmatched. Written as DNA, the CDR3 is TGTGCCAGCAGCTTAGGCACAGGGGGACGCACCGGGGAGCTGTTTTTT. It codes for CASSLGTGGRTGELFF.

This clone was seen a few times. CDR3 protein: CASSYSTGNKEAFF. In DNA, the CDR3 is TGTGCCAGCAGTTACTCCACCGGTAACAAGGAAGCTTTCTTT. The chain carries TRBV6-5 and TRBJ1-1, with D uncertain. The CDR3 totals 14 residues. The germline V gene has CDR1 MNHEY and CDR2 SVGAGI. V dropped 0 bases and J dropped 8 bases, with 13 bases sitting between them.

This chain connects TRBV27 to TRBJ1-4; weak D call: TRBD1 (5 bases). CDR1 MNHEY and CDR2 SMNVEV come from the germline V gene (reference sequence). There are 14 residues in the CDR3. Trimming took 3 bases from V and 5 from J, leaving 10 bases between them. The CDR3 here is CASSLGQQNEKLFF. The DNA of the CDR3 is TGTGCCAGCAGTTTGGGGCAGCAAAATGAAAAACTGTTTTTT.

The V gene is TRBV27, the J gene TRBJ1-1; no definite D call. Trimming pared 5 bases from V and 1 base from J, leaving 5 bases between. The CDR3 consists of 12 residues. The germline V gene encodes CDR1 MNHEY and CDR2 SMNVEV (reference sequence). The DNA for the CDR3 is TGTGCCAGCAGTGATCGGAACACTGAAGCTTTCTTT. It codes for CASSDRNTEAFF.

This CDR3 reads CATRSGLARDEQFF. Written as DNA, the CDR3 is TGTGCCACCAGGTCCGGACTGGCAAGGGATGAGCAGTTCTTC. The chain carries TRBV6-5 and TRBJ2-1, with D tentatively TRBD2 (5 bases). Trimming shortened V by 10 bases and J by 8 bases, and 21 bases separated the two germline ends. Germline V CDR1 and CDR2: MNHEY, SVGAGI. The CDR3 has 14 residues.

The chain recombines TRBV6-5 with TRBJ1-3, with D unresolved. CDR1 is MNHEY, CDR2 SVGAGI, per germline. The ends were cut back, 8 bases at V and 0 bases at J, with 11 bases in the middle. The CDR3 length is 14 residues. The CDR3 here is CASEDGSSGNTIYF. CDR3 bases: TGTGCCAGCGAGGATGGGAGCTCTGGAAACACCATATATTTT.

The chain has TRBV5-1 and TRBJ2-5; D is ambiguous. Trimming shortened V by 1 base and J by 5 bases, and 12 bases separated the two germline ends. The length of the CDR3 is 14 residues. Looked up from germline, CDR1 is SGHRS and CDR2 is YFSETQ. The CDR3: CASSLPGPSETQYF. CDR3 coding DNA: TGCGCCAGCAGCTTGCCCGGCCCATCGGAGACCCAGTACTTC.

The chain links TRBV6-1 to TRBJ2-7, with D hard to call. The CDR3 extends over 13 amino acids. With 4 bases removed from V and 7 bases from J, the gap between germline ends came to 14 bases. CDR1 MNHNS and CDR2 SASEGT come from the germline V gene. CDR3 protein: CASSAQLPREQYV. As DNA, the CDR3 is TGTGCCAGCAGTGCACAGCTCCCCCGAGAGCAGTACGTC.

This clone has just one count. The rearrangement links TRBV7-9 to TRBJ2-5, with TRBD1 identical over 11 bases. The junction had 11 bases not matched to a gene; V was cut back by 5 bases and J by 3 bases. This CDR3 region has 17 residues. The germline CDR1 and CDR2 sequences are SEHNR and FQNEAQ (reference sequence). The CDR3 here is CASSNADRGLLEETQYF. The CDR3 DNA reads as TGTGCCAGCAGCAATGCGGACAGGGGGCTTTTAGAAGAGACCCAGTACTTC.

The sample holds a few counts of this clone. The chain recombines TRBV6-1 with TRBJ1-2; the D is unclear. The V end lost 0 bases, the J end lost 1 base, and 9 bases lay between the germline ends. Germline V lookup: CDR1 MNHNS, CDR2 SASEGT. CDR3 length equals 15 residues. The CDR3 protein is CASSEALAFNYGYTF. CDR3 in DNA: TGTGCCAGCAGTGAAGCACTGGCATTTAACTATGGCTACACCTTC.

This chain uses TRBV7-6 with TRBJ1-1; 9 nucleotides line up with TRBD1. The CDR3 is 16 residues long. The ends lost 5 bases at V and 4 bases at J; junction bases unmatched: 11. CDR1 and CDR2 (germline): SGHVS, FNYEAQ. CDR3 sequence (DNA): TGTGCCAGCAGCCCCTACCGGGACAGGGCTAGCACTGAAGCTTTCTTT. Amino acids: CASSPYRDRASTEAFF.

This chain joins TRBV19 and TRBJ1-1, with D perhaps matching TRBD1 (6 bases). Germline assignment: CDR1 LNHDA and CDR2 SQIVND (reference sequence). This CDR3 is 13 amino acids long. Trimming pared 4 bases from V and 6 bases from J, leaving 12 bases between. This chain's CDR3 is CASSTRDNPEAFF. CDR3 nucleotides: TGTGCCAGTAGTACCCGGGACAACCCTGAAGCTTTCTTT.

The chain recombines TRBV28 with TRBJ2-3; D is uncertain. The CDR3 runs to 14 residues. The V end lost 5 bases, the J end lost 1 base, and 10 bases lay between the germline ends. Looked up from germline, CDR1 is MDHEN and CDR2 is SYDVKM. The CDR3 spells CASSPTGGTDTQYF. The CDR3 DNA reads TGTGCCAGCAGTCCGACTGGAGGCACAGATACGCAGTATTTT.

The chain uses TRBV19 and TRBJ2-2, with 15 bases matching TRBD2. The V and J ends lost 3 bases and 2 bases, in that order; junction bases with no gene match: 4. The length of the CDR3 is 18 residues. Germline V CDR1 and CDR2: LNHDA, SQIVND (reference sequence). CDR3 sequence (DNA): TGTGCCAGTAGTATGGTGGGACTAGCGGGAGGAAACACCGGGGAGCTGTTTTTT. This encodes CASSMVGLAGGNTGELFF.

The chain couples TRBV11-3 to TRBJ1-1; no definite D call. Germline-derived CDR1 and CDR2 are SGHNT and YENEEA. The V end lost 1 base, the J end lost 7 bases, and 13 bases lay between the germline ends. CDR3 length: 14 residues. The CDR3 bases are TGTGCCAGCAGCTTAGGTCGGGAGAAGGGTGAAGCTTTCTTT. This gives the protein CASSLGREKGEAFF. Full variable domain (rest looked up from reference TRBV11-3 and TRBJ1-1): EAGVVQSPRYKIIEKKQPVAFWCNPISGHNTLYWYLQNLGQGPELLIRYENEEAVDDSQLPKDRFSAERLKGVDSTLKIQPAELGDSAVYLCASSLGREKGEAFFGQGTRLTVV.

CDR3 sequence (DNA): TGCGCCAGCACCCTGGGGGGGCAGTTCTATGGCTACACCTTC. Its protein is CASTLGGQFYGYTF. V gene TRBV23-1 combines with J gene TRBJ1-2; D is possibly TRBD1 (6 bases). TRBV23-1 is sorted into the ORF group, with uncertain function. The CDR3 runs to 14 residues. With 7 bases removed from V and 4 bases from J, the gap between germline ends came to 16 bases.

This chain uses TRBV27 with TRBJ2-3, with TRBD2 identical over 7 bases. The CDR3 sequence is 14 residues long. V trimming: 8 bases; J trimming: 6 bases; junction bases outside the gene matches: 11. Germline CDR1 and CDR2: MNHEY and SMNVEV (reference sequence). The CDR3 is CASWRLALRDTQYF. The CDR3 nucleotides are TGTGCCAGCTGGCGACTAGCCCTTCGGGATACGCAGTATTTT.

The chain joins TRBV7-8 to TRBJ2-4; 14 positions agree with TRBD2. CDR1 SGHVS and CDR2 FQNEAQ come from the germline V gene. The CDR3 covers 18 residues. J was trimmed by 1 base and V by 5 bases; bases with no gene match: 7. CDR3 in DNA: TGTGCCAGCAGCCTCGGGACTAGCGGGAGTCATGCCAAAAACATTCAGTACTTC. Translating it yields CASSLGTSGSHAKNIQYF.

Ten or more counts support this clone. The CDR3 protein is CASSLGRRGNEQFF. In DNA form, the CDR3 reads TGTGCCAGCAGCTTAGGGCGGAGAGGTAATGAGCAGTTCTTC. The chain has TRBV7-2 and TRBJ2-1; no clear D. Trimming removed 1 base from V and 7 bases from J, with 11 bases in between. In germline, CDR1 is SGHTA, CDR2 FQGNSA. This CDR3 has 14 amino acids. The variable domain in full, with the rest retrieved from reference TRBV7-2 and TRBJ2-1, is GAGVSQSPSNKVTEKGKDVELRCDPISGHTALYWYRQSLGQGLEFLIYFQGNSAPDKSGLPSDRFSAERTGGSVSTLTIQRTQQEDSAVYLCASSLGRRGNEQFFGPGTRLTVL.

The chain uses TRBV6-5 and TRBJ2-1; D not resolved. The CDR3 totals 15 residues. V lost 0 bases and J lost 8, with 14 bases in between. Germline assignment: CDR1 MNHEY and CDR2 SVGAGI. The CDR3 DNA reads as TGTGCCAGCAGTTACTCTAGTGGGTTGGGCGATGAGCAGTTCTTC. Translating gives CASSYSSGLGDEQFF.